The 17 T cell receptor beta chains reported below all come from one sample, sequenced in a study of OX40 agonist ivuxolimab in advanced cancers. Method: immunoSEQ multiplex PCR; TCRdb's copy keeps in-frame clones and lacks some. The sample yields 30,000 to 35,000 clones, roughly 84% seen once. Sample: CD4+ or CD8+ T cells sorted from blood, taken in a trial of the OX40 agonist ivuxolimab. All receptors come from an adult with an advanced solid tumor such as melanoma, head and neck, liver or kidney cancer.

V is TRBV5-1 and J is TRBJ2-5; the match to TRBD2 covers 7 bases. The trim removed 0 bases at V and 8 bases at J, leaving 4 bases unmatched. The CDR3 consists of 13 residues. From germline, CDR1 is SGHRS and CDR2 YFSETQ. Here the CDR3 DNA reads TGCGCCAGCAGCTTGGGGGAGGGAGACACCCAGTACTTC. This translates into CASSLGEGDTQYF.

The chain links TRBV28 to TRBJ2-3; D perhaps matches TRBD2 (5 bases). With 3 bases removed from V and 1 base from J, the gap between germline ends came to 14 bases. The CDR3 is made up of 16 amino acids. CDR1 and CDR2 from the germline V gene are MDHEN and SYDVKM. Here the CDR3 DNA reads TGTGCCAGCAGTTTCCCCCTAGCTAGTCGCACAGATACGCAGTATTTT. Its translation: CASSFPLASRTDTQYF.

V is TRBV7-1 and J is TRBJ1-2, with D tentatively TRBD1 (5 bases). TRBV7-1 is annotated as an ORF whose role is uncertain. The CDR3 totals 15 residues. V was cut by 7 bases and J by 3 bases, with 18 bases left in between. The CDR3 spells CASTKRGDWHYGYTF. Here the CDR3 DNA reads TGTGCCAGCACCAAAAGGGGTGATTGGCACTATGGCTACACCTTC.

This sequence joins TRBV11-1 and TRBJ2-5; D not certain. Germline values: CDR1 SGHAT, CDR2 FQDESV (reference sequence). The CDR3 is made up of 13 amino acids. With 5 bases removed from V and 5 bases from J, the gap between germline ends came to 12 bases. The CDR3 protein is CASSPNTRETQYF. CDR3 DNA sequence: TGTGCCAGCAGCCCGAATACCCGGGAGACCCAGTACTTC.

CDR3 in amino acids: CASGDGNTGELFF. CDR3 coding DNA: TGTGCGTCCGGGGACGGGAACACCGGGGAGCTGTTTTTT. The V gene is TRBV30, the J gene TRBJ2-2, with D possibly being TRBD1 or TRBD2 (5 bases each). Per the germline V gene, CDR1 is GTSNPN and CDR2 is SVGIG (reference sequence). The CDR3 loop spans 13 amino acids.

This rearrangement joins TRBV7-9 to TRBJ2-7, with a tentative D call TRBD1 (6 bases). The germline V gene encodes CDR1 SEHNR and CDR2 FQNEAQ (reference sequence). The CDR3 runs to 15 residues. Trimming pared 2 bases from V and 5 bases from J, leaving 16 bases between. DNA of the CDR3: TGTGCCAGCAGCTTATTTCTGGGCCCAGGGGACGAGCAGTACTTC. Encoded protein: CASSLFLGPGDEQYF.

The V call is TRBV11-2, the J call TRBJ1-3; D not resolved. Between the trimmed V and J ends, which lost 1 base and 0 bases, there was a span of 10 bases. Germline CDR1 reads SGHAT; CDR2 reads FQNNGV. The CDR3 runs 16 residues. The CDR3 DNA reads as TGTGCCAGCAGCTTAGCCCGATCCAGCTCTGGAAACACCATATATTTT. It codes for CASSLARSSSGNTIYF.

The CDR3 DNA reads as TGTGCCAGCAGTCGGTCTGGGGAGCTGTTTTTT. Encoded protein: CASSRSGELFF. The V gene is TRBV6-5, the J gene TRBJ2-2; D gene unclear. V gave up 5 bases and J gave up 8 bases, with 6 bases separating them. There are 11 residues in the CDR3. Germline lookup yields CDR1 MNHEY and CDR2 SVGAGI.

The V and J genes are TRBV19 and TRBJ1-2, with 10 nucleotides matching TRBD1. The CDR3 is 13 amino acids. CDR1 is LNHDA and CDR2 is SQIVND in the germline V gene (reference sequence). Germline trimming cut 4 bases from V and 7 bases from J; bases unmatched to any gene: 3. The CDR3 here is CASSTDRGFGYTF. The CDR3 DNA is TGTGCCAGTAGTACGGACAGGGGGTTTGGCTACACCTTC.

The chain carries TRBV19 and TRBJ2-7; TRBD2 aligns across 9 bases. The CDR3 consists of 14 residues. CDR1 and CDR2 from the germline V gene are LNHDA and SQIVND (reference sequence). The junction had 9 bases not matched to a gene; V was cut back by 6 bases and J by 6 bases. This chain's CDR3 is CASRGGLAGTEQYF. In DNA form, the CDR3 reads TGTGCCAGTAGAGGCGGGCTAGCGGGGACCGAGCAGTACTTC.

The genes are TRBV28 and TRBJ2-5; the match to TRBD1 covers 9 bases. CDR3 size: 13 residues. J was trimmed by 9 bases and V by 9 bases; bases with no gene match: 11. Germline lookup yields CDR1 MDHEN and CDR2 SYDVKM. DNA for the CDR3: TGTGCCAGTGTTGGACAGGGGTCCAGGGCCCAGTACTTC. It yields the protein CASVGQGSRAQYF.

The chain joins TRBV10-2 to TRBJ2-5, with D tentatively TRBD1 or TRBD2 (5 bases each). The CDR3 has 13 amino acids. Per the germline V gene, CDR1 is WSHSY and CDR2 is SAAADI. V lost 8 bases to trimming and J lost 3 bases, with 13 bases between them. CDR3 nucleotide sequence: TGCGCCAGCGGGACGACGTCTAAAGAGACCCAGTACTTC. This encodes CASGTTSKETQYF.

The genes are TRBV19 and TRBJ1-1; 7 nucleotides agree with TRBD1. This CDR3 has 14 residues. Germline V gives CDR1 LNHDA, CDR2 SQIVND (reference sequence). Unmatched junction bases numbered 7, after V lost 5 bases and J lost 4 bases. The CDR3 reads CASSFQGGGTEAFF. The CDR3 bases are TGTGCCAGTAGTTTCCAGGGGGGTGGCACTGAAGCTTTCTTT. Complete variable domain (other parts from reference TRBV19 and TRBJ1-1): DGGITQSPKYLFRKEGQNVTLSCEQNLNHDAMYWYRQDPGQGLRLIYYSQIVNDFQKGDIAEGYSVSREKKESFPLTVTSAQKNPTAFYLCASSFQGGGTEAFFGQGTRLTVV.

The V and J genes are TRBV5-4 and TRBJ1-1, with 11 bases identical to TRBD1. The J segment lost 4 bases and the V segment lost 5 bases, leaving 10 bases of the junction unmatched. Germline CDR1 is SGHNT and CDR2 is YYREEE (reference sequence). The CDR3 covers 16 residues. CDR3 DNA: TGTGCCAGCAGGGGCGGACAGGGGGCGCGGGGCACTGAAGCTTTCTTT. This codes for CASRGGQGARGTEAFF.

The chain links TRBV7-2 to TRBJ2-3; D unclear. Deletions cut 1 base from V and 3 bases from J, with 14 bases between. The CDR3 is 16 residues long. CDR1 and CDR2 from the germline V gene are SGHTA and FQGNSA. CDR3 in amino acids: CASSLGLLSETDTQYF. In DNA form, the CDR3 reads TGTGCCAGCAGCTTAGGGTTGCTGTCGGAGACAGATACGCAGTATTTT.

The rearrangement uses TRBV5-1 and TRBJ1-1; 8 bases agree with TRBD1. Germline V gene sequence: CDR1 SGHRS, CDR2 YFSETQ. Trimming removed 0 bases from V and 2 bases from J; junction bases left unmatched: 3. This CDR3 is built from 15 residues. CDR3 in amino acids: CASSLDGQGNTEAFF. CDR3 sequence (DNA): TGCGCCAGCAGCTTGGACGGACAGGGTAACACTGAAGCTTTCTTT.

The V call is TRBV9, the J call TRBJ1-2; the match to TRBD1 covers 10 bases. V lost 2 bases to trimming and J lost 6 bases; unmatched junction nucleotides: 4. CDR3 length: 14 amino acids. Germline V CDR1 and CDR2: SGDLS, YYNGEE. The CDR3 loop is CASSVSGQGDGYTF. Here the CDR3 DNA reads TGTGCCAGCAGCGTGTCCGGACAGGGGGATGGCTACACCTTC.